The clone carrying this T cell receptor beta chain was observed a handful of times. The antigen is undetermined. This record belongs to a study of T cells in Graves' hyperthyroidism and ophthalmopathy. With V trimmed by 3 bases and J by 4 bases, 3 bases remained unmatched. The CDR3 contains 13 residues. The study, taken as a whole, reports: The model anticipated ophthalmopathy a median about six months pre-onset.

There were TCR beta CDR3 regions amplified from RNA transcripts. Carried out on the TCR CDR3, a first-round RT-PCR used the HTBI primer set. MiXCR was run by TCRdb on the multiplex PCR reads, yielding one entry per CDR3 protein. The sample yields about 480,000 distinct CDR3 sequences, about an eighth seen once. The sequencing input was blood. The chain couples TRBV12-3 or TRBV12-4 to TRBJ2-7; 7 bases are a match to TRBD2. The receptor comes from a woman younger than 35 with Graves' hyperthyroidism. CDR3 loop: CASSLRRGYEQYV. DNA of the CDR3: TGTGCCAGCAGTTTGAGGCGGGGGTACGAGCAGTACGTC.